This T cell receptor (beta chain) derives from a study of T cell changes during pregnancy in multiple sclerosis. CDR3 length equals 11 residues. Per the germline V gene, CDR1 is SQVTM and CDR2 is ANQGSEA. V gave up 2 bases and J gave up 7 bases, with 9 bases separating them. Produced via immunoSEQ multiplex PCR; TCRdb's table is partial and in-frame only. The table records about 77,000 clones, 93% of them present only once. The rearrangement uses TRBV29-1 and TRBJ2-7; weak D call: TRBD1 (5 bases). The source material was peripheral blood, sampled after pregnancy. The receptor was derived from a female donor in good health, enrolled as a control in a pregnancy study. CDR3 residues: CSVELGREQYF. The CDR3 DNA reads TGCAGCGTTGAATTGGGGCGGGAGCAGTACTTC.